One T cell receptor beta chain is described in this entry. The antigen remains undetermined. This sample is part of a study of long-term antiretroviral therapy in people with HIV. Study-wide points: Controls showed broader CDR3 length ranges than did the HIV repertoires. Once patients were on ART, diversity went higher but still fell short of transplant donor controls.

Germline assignment: CDR1 LGHNA and CDR2 YSLEER. This CDR3 has 14 amino acids. The V end was cut by 1 base, the J end by 7 bases, with 11 bases between. At the survey level, the v3.0 immunoSEQ assay was run. TCRdb's copy holds only in-frame clones and misses some; the assay was immunoSEQ multiplex PCR. The table lists about 39,000 clones, 86% of them singletons. This sequence was found in a woman aged 18-30 years with HIV. This chain links TRBV4-3 with TRBJ1-5; D ambiguous. The specimen was unsorted PBMCs, collected just before starting antiretroviral therapy. CDR3 amino acids: CASSQGSTGQPQHF. In DNA, the CDR3 is TGCGCCAGCAGCCAAGGTTCAACGGGACAGCCCCAGCATTTT.